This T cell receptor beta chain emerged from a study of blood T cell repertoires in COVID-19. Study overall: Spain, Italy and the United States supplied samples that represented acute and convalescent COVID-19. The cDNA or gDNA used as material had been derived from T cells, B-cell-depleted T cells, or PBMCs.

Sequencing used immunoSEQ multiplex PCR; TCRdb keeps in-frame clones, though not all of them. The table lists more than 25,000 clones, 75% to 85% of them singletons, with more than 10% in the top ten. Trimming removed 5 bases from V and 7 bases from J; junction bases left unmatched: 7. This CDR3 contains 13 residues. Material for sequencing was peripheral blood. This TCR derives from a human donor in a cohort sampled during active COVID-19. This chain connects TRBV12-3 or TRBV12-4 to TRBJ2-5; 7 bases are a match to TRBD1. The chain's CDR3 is CASSMGQSGTQYF. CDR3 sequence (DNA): TGTGCCAGCAGTATGGGACAGAGCGGGACCCAGTACTTC.